The rows below give T cell receptor beta chains drawn from one sample of a study of brain metastases from non-small cell lung cancer. Generated by immunoSEQ multiplex PCR, the TCRdb table keeps only in-frame clones and is missing some. The sample includes 4,500 or so clones, about 88% of them seen just once. Sample: tumor-adjacent normal tissue. These receptors were collected from a donor over 35 with non-small cell lung cancer. Each CDR3 is given with its conserved first and last residue. The order of the fields is V gene, J gene, D gene, clone size, CDR3 protein, CDR3 DNA. A D gene is named only where the DNA matches it firmly. Clone size is shown for a subset of rows, as once, few, many or a class of expanded clone.

V gene: TRBV28
J gene: TRBJ1-1
D gene: NA
clone size: NA
CDR3 protein: CASSLRARGGYTEAFF
CDR3 DNA: TGTGCCAGCAGTTTACGAGCAAGGGGAGGGTACACTGAAGCTTTCTTT

V gene: TRBV7-8
J gene: TRBJ1-2
D gene: NA
clone size: few
CDR3 protein: CASSRRQDYGYTF
CDR3 DNA: TGTGCCAGCAGCCGAAGACAGGACTATGGCTACACCTTC

V gene: TRBV4-3
J gene: TRBJ1-4
D gene: TRBD1
clone size: NA
CDR3 protein: CASSGDRGIEKLFF
CDR3 DNA: TGCGCCAGCAGTGGAGACAGGGGGATTGAAAAACTGTTTTTT

V gene: TRBV9
J gene: TRBJ2-1
D gene: NA
clone size: NA
CDR3 protein: CASSVGTLGNNEQFF
CDR3 DNA: TGTGCCAGCAGCGTAGGGACCCTCGGGAACAATGAGCAGTTCTTC

V gene: TRBV15
J gene: TRBJ2-6
D gene: NA
clone size: NA
CDR3 protein: CATSRDKGNYGANVLTF
CDR3 DNA: TGTGCCACCAGCAGAGATAAAGGGAATTATGGGGCCAATGTCCTGACTTTC

V gene: TRBV6-5
J gene: TRBJ2-3
D gene: NA
clone size: NA
CDR3 protein: CASRDVTDTQYF
CDR3 DNA: TGTGCCAGCAGGGACGTCACAGATACGCAGTATTTT

V gene: TRBV6-5
J gene: TRBJ1-2
D gene: TRBD1
clone size: NA
CDR3 protein: CASGRTGLNYGYTF
CDR3 DNA: TGTGCCAGCGGACGGACAGGACTTAACTATGGTTACACCTTC

V gene: TRBV2
J gene: TRBJ2-7
D gene: NA
clone size: NA
CDR3 protein: CASSLGTMYEQYF
CDR3 DNA: TGTGCCAGCTCGCTCGGGACAATGTACGAGCAGTACTTC

V gene: TRBV29-1
J gene: TRBJ2-7
D gene: TRBD2
clone size: NA
CDR3 protein: CSVQASGRGDEQYF
CDR3 DNA: TGCAGCGTTCAGGCTAGCGGGAGAGGAGACGAGCAGTACTTC

V gene: TRBV25-1
J gene: TRBJ1-5
D gene: NA
clone size: NA
CDR3 protein: CASSEWGYDQPQHF
CDR3 DNA: TGTGCCAGCAGTGAATGGGGATACGATCAGCCCCAGCATTTT

V gene: TRBV23-1
J gene: TRBJ2-3
D gene: NA
clone size: NA
CDR3 protein: CASSQSKYQNLSTDTQYF
CDR3 DNA: TGCGCCAGCAGTCAATCGAAGTACCAGAATTTAAGCACAGATACGCAGTATTTT

V gene: TRBV6-1
J gene: TRBJ2-1
D gene: NA
clone size: NA
CDR3 protein: CASSEGGAVNEQFF
CDR3 DNA: TGTGCCAGCAGTGAAGGGGGCGCAGTGAATGAGCAGTTCTTC

V gene: TRBV4-1
J gene: TRBJ1-5
D gene: TRBD1
clone size: NA
CDR3 protein: CASSHQGAKQPQHF
CDR3 DNA: TGCGCCAGCAGCCACCAGGGGGCCAAACAGCCCCAGCATTTT

V gene: TRBV5-1
J gene: TRBJ1-2
D gene: TRBD1
clone size: NA
CDR3 protein: CASSLAGTDGYTF
CDR3 DNA: TGCGCCAGCAGCTTGGCCGGGACAGATGGCTACACCTTC